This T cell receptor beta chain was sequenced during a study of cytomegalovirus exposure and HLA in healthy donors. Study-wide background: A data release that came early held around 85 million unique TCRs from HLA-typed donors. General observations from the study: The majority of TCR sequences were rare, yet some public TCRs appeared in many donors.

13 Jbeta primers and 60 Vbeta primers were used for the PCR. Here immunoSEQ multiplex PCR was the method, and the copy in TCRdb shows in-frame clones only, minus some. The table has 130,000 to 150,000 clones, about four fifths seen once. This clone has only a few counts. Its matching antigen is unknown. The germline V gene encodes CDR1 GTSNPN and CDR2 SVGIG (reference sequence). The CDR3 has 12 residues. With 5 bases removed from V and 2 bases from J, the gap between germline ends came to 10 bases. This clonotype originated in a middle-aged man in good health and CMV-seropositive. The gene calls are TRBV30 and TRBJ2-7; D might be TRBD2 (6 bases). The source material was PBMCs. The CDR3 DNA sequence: TGTGCCTGGGCCGGGACTCCCTACGAGCAGTACTTC. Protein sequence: CAWAGTPYEQYF.